The 24 T cell receptor beta chains in this list originate from one sample, sequenced in a study of radiotherapy plus CTLA-4 blockade in lung cancer. Here immunoSEQ multiplex PCR was the method, and the copy in TCRdb shows in-frame clones only, minus some. The sample has about 80,000 clones, approximately 83% seen once. Sequencing used peripheral blood, obtained from a patient treated with radiotherapy plus ipilimumab. Receptors originate from a human donor with non-small cell lung cancer who had a partial response to radiotherapy plus ipilimumab.

The DNA for the CDR3 is TGTGCCAGCAGCTGGAAGGATGACACCTATAATTCACCCCTCCACTTT. This codes for CASSWKDDTYNSPLHF. This sequence joins TRBV5-6 and TRBJ1-6; unclear D gene. V lost 3 bases and J lost 2, with 12 bases in between. The CDR3 runs to 16 residues. CDR1 and CDR2 (germline): SGHDT, YYEEEE.

This chain joins TRBV5-1 and TRBJ2-7; D might be TRBD1 (5 bases). Germline V lookup: CDR1 SGHRS, CDR2 YFSETQ. Trimming left V 1 base short and J 3 bases short, with 17 bases between. The CDR3 covers 16 residues. The CDR3 sequence: CASSLRGHLTGYEQYV. In DNA form, the CDR3 reads TGCGCCAGCAGCTTGCGCGGACACCTCACGGGCTACGAGCAGTACGTC.

The genes are TRBV19 and TRBJ1-1; TRBD1 matches 12 bases. The CDR3 length is 14 residues. Germline values: CDR1 LNHDA, CDR2 SQIVND (reference sequence). The ends lost 6 bases at V and 9 bases at J; junction bases unmatched: 8. The CDR3: CASRPPGQGAKAFF. For the CDR3, the DNA is TGTGCCAGTAGGCCTCCGGGACAGGGGGCTAAAGCTTTCTTT.

V usage is TRBV9 and J usage is TRBJ1-1; D may be TRBD1 (6 bases). The CDR3 spans 15 residues. V was trimmed by 0 bases and J by 1 base, leaving 10 bases between them. Germline values: CDR1 SGDLS, CDR2 YYNGEE. The chain's CDR3 is CASSVEGHGNTEAFF. Written as DNA, the CDR3 is TGTGCCAGCAGCGTAGAGGGACACGGGAACACTGAAGCTTTCTTT.

This sequence joins TRBV18 and TRBJ2-3, with 9 bases that match TRBD1. The CDR3 is made up of 17 amino acids. The V gene's germline CDR1 is KGHSH and CDR2 LQKENI. V was pared by 6 bases and J by 0 bases, with 10 bases of the junction left unmatched. The CDR3, as DNA: TGTGCCAGCTCCCAAACGACCGGGACAGGGAGCACAGATACGCAGTATTTT. It yields the protein CASSQTTGTGSTDTQYF.

This clone was observed a single time. V and J are TRBV7-9 and TRBJ2-4, with a weak D call TRBD2 (5 bases). The CDR3 covers 14 residues. V was cut by 4 bases and J by 3 bases, with 10 bases left in between. Germline V gives CDR1 SEHNR, CDR2 FQNEAQ (reference sequence). The CDR3 protein is CASSSDYSKNIQYF. CDR3 DNA sequence: TGTGCCAGCAGCTCCGACTACAGCAAAAACATTCAGTACTTC.

This clone has a single count. This rearrangement joins TRBV7-9 to TRBJ1-6, with D perhaps TRBD1 (6 bases). This CDR3 has 15 amino acids. V dropped 2 bases and J dropped 7 bases, with 12 bases sitting between them. Per germline, CDR1 SEHNR and CDR2 FQNEAQ (reference sequence). The CDR3 DNA follows: TGTGCCAGCAGCTTAATAGGACAGCTAAATTCACCCCTCCACTTT. It is translated as CASSLIGQLNSPLHF. Supplemented by reference TRBV7-9 and TRBJ1-6, the full variable domain reads DTGVSQNPRHKITKRGQNVTFRCDPISEHNRLYWYRQTLGQGPEFLTYFQNEAQLEKSRLLSDRFSAERPKGSFSTLEIQRTEQGDSAMYLCASSLIGQLNSPLHFGNGTRLTVT.

This chain's CDR3 is CASSAGTGVAQPQHF. The CDR3, as DNA: TGTGCCAGCAGCGCCGGGACAGGGGTGGCTCAGCCCCAGCATTTT. The V gene is TRBV6-1, the J gene TRBJ1-5; 10 bases line up with TRBD1. J lost 6 bases, V lost 6 bases, and 8 bases had no gene match. CDR1 and CDR2 from the germline V gene are MNHNS and SASEGT. The CDR3 loop spans 15 amino acids.

The chain has TRBV5-4 and TRBJ2-2, with D unclear. The CDR3 is 14 residues long. Per germline, CDR1 SGHNT and CDR2 YYREEE (reference sequence). V was cut by 3 bases and J by 8 bases, with 14 bases left in between. DNA of the CDR3: TGTGCCAGCAGCTCAAACGGTCCCAGGGGGGAGCTGTTTTTT. Encoded protein: CASSSNGPRGELFF.

V usage is TRBV7-2 and J usage is TRBJ2-1; the D is unclear. The V end lost 6 bases, the J end lost 0 bases, and 6 bases lay between the germline ends. Looked up from germline, CDR1 is SGHTA and CDR2 is FQGNSA. This CDR3 comprises 13 residues. CDR3 sequence: CASRRSSYNEQFF. The DNA of the CDR3 is TGTGCCAGCAGGCGGAGCTCCTACAATGAGCAGTTCTTC.

This CDR3 reads CSVTDSPNQPQHF. The DNA of the CDR3 is TGCAGCGTTACGGACAGCCCCAATCAGCCCCAGCATTTT. This chain joins TRBV29-1 and TRBJ1-5, with D perhaps TRBD1 (6 bases). The CDR3 runs to 13 residues. CDR1 and CDR2 (germline): SQVTM, ANQGSEA. V was pared by 5 bases and J by 3 bases, with 11 bases between.

The chain couples TRBV6-5 to TRBJ1-1; 7 nucleotides line up with TRBD1. Per the germline V gene, CDR1 is MNHEY and CDR2 is SVGAGI. The CDR3 totals 15 residues. V gave up 5 bases and J gave up 1 base; unmatched junction bases: 7. CDR3 sequence (DNA): TGTGCCAGCAGTGGGTGGGGACAGCGGAACACTGAAGCTTTCTTT. This encodes CASSGWGQRNTEAFF.

As to this clone: One end of the junction varies from germline; a read error may be responsible. This chain joins TRBV7-7 and TRBJ2-5; perhaps TRBD2 as D (6 bases). This CDR3 region has 16 residues. Germline V gene sequence: CDR1 SSHAT, CDR2 FNYEAQ (reference sequence). The CDR3, as DNA: TGTGCTAGCAGCCTCCTAGGGCTAGCAGGAGGGGACACCCAGTACTTC. Amino acids: CASSLLGLAGGDTQYF.

V usage is TRBV7-2 and J usage is TRBJ1-2, with TRBD1 as a possible D gene (6 bases). Per the germline V gene, CDR1 is SGHTA and CDR2 is FQGNSA. V was trimmed by 4 bases and J by 3 bases, leaving 12 bases between them. This CDR3 contains 14 residues. The CDR3 region is CASSSLTGDYGYTF. CDR3 coding DNA: TGTGCCAGCAGCTCTCTGACAGGAGACTATGGCTACACCTTC.

The chain uses TRBV5-6 and TRBJ2-5; 16 bases are shared with TRBD2. After removal of 4 bases from V and 2 bases from J, the junction contained 2 bases not matched to a gene. Germline values: CDR1 SGHDT, CDR2 YYEEEE. The length of the CDR3 is 16 residues. The CDR3 spells CASSGGLAGGQETQYF. CDR3 nucleotide sequence: TGTGCCAGCAGCGGGGGACTAGCGGGAGGGCAAGAGACCCAGTACTTC. The variable domain in full, with the rest retrieved from reference TRBV5-6 and TRBJ2-5, is DAGVTQSPTHLIKTRGQQVTLRCSPKSGHDTVSWYQQALGQGPQFIFQYYEEEERQRGNFPDRFSGHQFPNYSSELNVNALLLGDSALYLCASSGGLAGGQETQYFGPGTRLLVL.

The gene calls are TRBV9 and TRBJ2-3; the match to TRBD2 covers 9 bases. Germline CDR1 reads SGDLS; CDR2 reads YYNGEE. Germline trimming cut 3 bases from V and 1 base from J; bases unmatched to any gene: 0. The CDR3 is 14 amino acids. CDR3 sequence: CASSGTSGTDTQYF. The CDR3 DNA is TGTGCCAGCAGCGGGACTAGCGGCACAGATACGCAGTATTTT.

The J gene is TRBJ2-2, the V gene TRBV5-5, with 7 bases lining up with TRBD2. Germline CDR1 reads SGHKS; CDR2 reads YYEKEE (reference sequence). V dropped 0 bases and J dropped 7; count of bases not matched to a gene: 6. The CDR3 has 15 amino acids. The CDR3 DNA follows: TGTGCCAGCAGCTTGGGGCGGGAGAATTTCGGGGAGCTGTTTTTT. It is translated as CASSLGRENFGELFF.

The genes are TRBV10-2 and TRBJ1-4; D possibly corresponds to TRBD1 (6 bases). Germline-derived CDR1 and CDR2 are WSHSY and SAAADI. CDR3 length: 16 amino acids. Trimming left V 3 bases short and J 2 bases short, with 13 bases between. In DNA form, the CDR3 reads TGCGCCAGCAGTGAAAGCAGGGGTTTTACTAATGAAAAACTGTTTTTT. It encodes CASSESRGFTNEKLFF.

The rearrangement uses TRBV2 and TRBJ2-1; D is unresolved. Per germline, CDR1 SNHLY and CDR2 FYNNEI. CDR3 length equals 13 residues. V shed 4 bases and J shed 5 bases, with 9 bases lying between them. Written as DNA, the CDR3 is TGTGCCAGCAGTGTATATAGAGACAATGAGCAGTTCTTC. This codes for CASSVYRDNEQFF.

This clone was counted a few times. The chain employs TRBV18 and TRBJ1-3; 8 bases are a match to TRBD1. Per germline, CDR1 KGHSH and CDR2 LQKENI. The V segment lost 3 bases and the J segment 4 bases; nucleotides outside the gene matches: 5. CDR3 size: 15 residues. The CDR3 spells CASSPQGAGGNTIYF. Written as DNA, the CDR3 is TGTGCCAGCTCACCTCAGGGGGCTGGAGGAAACACCATATATTTT. The whole variable domain, filled in from reference TRBV18 and TRBJ1-3, reads NAGVMQNPRHLVRRRGQEARLRCSPMKGHSHVYWYRQLPEEGLKFMVYLQKENIIDESGMPKERFSAEFPKEGPSILRIQQVVRGDSAAYFCASSPQGAGGNTIYFGEGSWLTVV.

The chain employs TRBV2 and TRBJ2-3; D ambiguous. This CDR3 has 13 residues. Germline loops: CDR1 SNHLY, CDR2 FYNNEI. The V gene lost 4 bases and the J gene lost 4 bases, with 9 bases spanning the gap. CDR3 sequence (DNA): TGTGCCAGCAGTGGGTTCCAGGCAGATACGCAGTATTTT. Amino acid sequence: CASSGFQADTQYF.

This clone appeared once. CDR3 nucleotide sequence: TGCGCCAGCAGCTTGGCCGGTGTGGGTTCGGGTGAGCAGTTCTTC. Translating gives CASSLAGVGSGEQFF. The genes are TRBV5-1 and TRBJ2-1; the D is unclear. Germline CDR1 reads SGHRS; CDR2 reads YFSETQ. The CDR3 loop spans 15 amino acids. Deletions cut 0 bases from V and 9 bases from J, with 16 bases between. Supplemented by reference TRBV5-1 and TRBJ2-1, the full variable domain reads KAGVTQTPRYLIKTRGQQVTLSCSPISGHRSVSWYQQTPGQGLQFLFEYFSETQRNKGNFPGRFSGRQFSNSRSEMNVSTLELGDSALYLCASSLAGVGSGEQFFGPGTRLTVL.

This chain connects TRBV5-4 to TRBJ2-3, with a tentative D call TRBD2 (6 bases). The CDR3 length is 14 residues. With 4 bases removed from V and 4 bases from J, the gap between germline ends came to 13 bases. CDR1 SGHNT and CDR2 YYREEE come from the germline V gene (reference sequence). The CDR3 region has the DNA TGTGCCAGCAGCATCCGGGGGAGCGCAGATACGCAGTATTTT. It yields the protein CASSIRGSADTQYF.

The rearrangement joins TRBV6-5 to TRBJ1-4; D gene ambiguous. The CDR3 contains 13 residues. Trimming took 6 bases from V and 8 from J, leaving 13 bases between them. Germline CDR1 MNHEY, CDR2 SVGAGI. The CDR3 DNA is TGTGCCAGCAGCTGGAAAGCGGGAGAAAAACTGTTTTTT. Its protein product is CASSWKAGEKLFF.